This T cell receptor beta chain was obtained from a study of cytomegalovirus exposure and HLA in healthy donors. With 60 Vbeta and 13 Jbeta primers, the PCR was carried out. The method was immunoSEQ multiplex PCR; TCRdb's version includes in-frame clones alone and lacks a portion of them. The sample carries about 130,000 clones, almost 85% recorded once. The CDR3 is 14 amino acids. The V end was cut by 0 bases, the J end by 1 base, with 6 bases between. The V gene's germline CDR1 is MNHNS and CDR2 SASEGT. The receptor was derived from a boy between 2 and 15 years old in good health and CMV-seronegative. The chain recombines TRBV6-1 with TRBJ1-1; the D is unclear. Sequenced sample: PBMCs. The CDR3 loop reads CASSEALWNTEAFF. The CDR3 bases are TGTGCCAGCAGTGAAGCTCTCTGGAACACTGAAGCTTTCTTT.